This entry is about one T cell receptor (beta chain). The antigen remains unidentified. This record comes from a study of radiotherapy plus CTLA-4 blockade in lung cancer. The assay was immunoSEQ multiplex PCR, and TCRdb's table has in-frame clones only and misses some. The sample has approximately 53,000 clones; around 83% are singletons. This CDR3 has 14 residues. V lost 0 bases, J lost 10 bases, and 16 bases lay in between. Germline V CDR1 and CDR2: SGHRS, YFSETQ. Notes on the study in general: It was early blood T cell clone dynamics, with interferon-beta, that reportedly best predicted response.

This chain links TRBV5-1 with TRBJ1-1, with D uncertain. Sample: peripheral blood, taken from a patient treated with radiotherapy plus ipilimumab. The origin of this receptor is a human donor with non-small cell lung cancer whose response to radiotherapy plus ipilimumab could not be evaluated. CDR3 bases: TGCGCCAGCAGCTTGGAAGACCTGACCGAGGGAGCTTTCTTT. Translation: CASSLEDLTEGAFF.